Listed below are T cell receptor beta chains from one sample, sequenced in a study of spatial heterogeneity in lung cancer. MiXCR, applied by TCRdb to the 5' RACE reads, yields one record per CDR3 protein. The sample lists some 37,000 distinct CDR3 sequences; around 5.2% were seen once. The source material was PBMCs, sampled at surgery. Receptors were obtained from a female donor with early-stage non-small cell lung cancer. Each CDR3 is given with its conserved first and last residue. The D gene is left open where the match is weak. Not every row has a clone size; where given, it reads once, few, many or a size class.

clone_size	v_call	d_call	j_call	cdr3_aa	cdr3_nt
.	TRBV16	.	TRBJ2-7	CASSQGDTGSYEQYF	TGTGCCAGCAGCCAAGGGGACACGGGCTCCTACGAGCAGTACTTC
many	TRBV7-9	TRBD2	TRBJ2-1	CASSSLTSGGRSYNEQFF	TGTGCCAGCAGCTCCTTGACTAGCGGGGGAAGGTCCTACAATGAGCAGTTCTTC
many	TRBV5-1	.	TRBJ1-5	CASSLGLDREQPQHF	TGCGCCAGCAGCTTGGGGTTGGACAGAGAACAGCCCCAGCATTTT
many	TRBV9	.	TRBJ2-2	CASSVGGNPGELFF	TGTGCCAGCAGCGTAGGAGGGAACCCCGGGGAGCTGTTTTTT
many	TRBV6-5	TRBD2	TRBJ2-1	CASSYSVAGNSYNEQFF	TGTGCCAGCAGTTACTCCGTAGCGGGTAATTCCTACAATGAGCAGTTCTTC
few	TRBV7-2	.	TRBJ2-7	CASSPGPRREQYF	TGTGCCAGCAGCCCCGGGCCAAGGCGGGAGCAGTACTTC
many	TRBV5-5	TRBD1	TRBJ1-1	CASSLRQGGTEAFF	TGTGCCAGCAGCTTAAGACAGGGAGGAACTGAAGCTTTCTTT
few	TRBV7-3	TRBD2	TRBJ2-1	CASSSPAGSNEQFF	TGTGCCAGCAGCTCCCCAGCGGGGTCCAATGAGCAGTTCTTC
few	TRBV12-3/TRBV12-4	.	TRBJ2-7	CASSLGGQGYF	TGTGCCAGCAGTTTAGGGGGTCAGGGGTACTTC
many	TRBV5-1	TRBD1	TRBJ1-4	CASSSRQGATNEKLFF	TGCGCCAGCAGTTCGCGACAGGGAGCAACTAATGAAAAACTGTTTTTT
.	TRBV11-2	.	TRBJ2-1	CASSLSAGLAMKEQFF	TGTGCCAGCAGCTTATCGGCGGGACTGGCAATGAAGGAGCAGTTCTTC
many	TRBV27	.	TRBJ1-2	CASSPFGGAVGYGYTF	TGTGCCAGCAGCCCCTTTGGCGGGGCTGTAGGGTATGGCTACACCTTC
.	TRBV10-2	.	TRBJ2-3	CASLRDTQYF	TGCGCCAGCCTCCGAGATACGCAGTATTTT
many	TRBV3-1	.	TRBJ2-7	CASSPWGRSYEQYF	TGTGCCAGCTCCCCATGGGGCCGCTCCTACGAGCAGTACTTC
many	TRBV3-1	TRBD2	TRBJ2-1	CASTLSGFSYNEQFF	TGTGCCAGCACCCTTAGCGGGTTCTCCTACAATGAGCAGTTCTTC
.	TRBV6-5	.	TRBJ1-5	CASNGPIQGESGHQPQHF	TGTGCCAGCAACGGACCTATTCAAGGGGAGTCGGGTCATCAGCCCCAGCATTTT
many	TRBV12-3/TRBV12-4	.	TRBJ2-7	CASSLYFSAATSYEQYF	TGTGCCAGCAGTTTATATTTCTCGGCAGCTACTTCCTACGAGCAGTACTTC
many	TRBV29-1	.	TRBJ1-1	CSAIGQTGTEAFF	TGCAGCGCAATCGGACAGACGGGGACTGAAGCTTTCTTT
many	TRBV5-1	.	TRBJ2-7	CASSKEVDYEQYF	TGCGCCAGCAGCAAGGAGGTGGACTACGAGCAGTACTTC
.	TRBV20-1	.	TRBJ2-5	CSASLGEETQYF	TGCAGTGCTAGTCTGGGGGAAGAGACCCAGTACTTC
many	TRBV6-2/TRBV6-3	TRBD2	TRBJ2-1	CASSFLGRASYNEQFF	TGTGCCAGCAGTTTCCTCGGGAGGGCCTCCTACAATGAGCAGTTCTTC
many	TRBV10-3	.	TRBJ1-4	CAISDPGGSDEKLFF	TGTGCCATCAGTGATCCCGGAGGGTCAGATGAAAAACTGTTTTTT
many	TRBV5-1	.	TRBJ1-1	CASSLEGGVNTEAFF	TGCGCCAGCAGCTTGGAGGGGGGAGTGAACACTGAAGCTTTCTTT
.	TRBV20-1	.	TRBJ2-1	CSASRGHGYEQFF	TGCAGTGCTAGTCGGGGACACGGGTATGAGCAGTTCTTC
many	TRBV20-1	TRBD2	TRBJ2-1	CSARDLLAGGNEQFF	TGCAGTGCTAGAGATCTACTAGCGGGGGGGAATGAGCAGTTCTTC
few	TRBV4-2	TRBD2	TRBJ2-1	CASSPASGAYNEQFF	TGTGCCAGCAGCCCAGCTAGCGGGGCCTACAATGAGCAGTTCTTC
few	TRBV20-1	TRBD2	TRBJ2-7	CSAPRGGRTHEQYF	TGCAGTGCCCCGCGGGGCGGGAGGACCCACGAGCAGTACTTC
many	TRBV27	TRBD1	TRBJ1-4	CASSIGTGGTEKLFF	TGTGCCAGCAGTATCGGGACAGGGGGCACAGAAAAACTGTTTTTT
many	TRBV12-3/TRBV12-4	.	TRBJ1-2	CASSPGPHRGNGYTF	TGTGCCAGCAGTCCGGGACCTCACCGGGGGAATGGCTACACCTTC
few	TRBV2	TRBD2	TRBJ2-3	CASSAPAGKYPRPKLDTDTQYF	TGTGCCAGCAGTGCGCCAGCGGGGAAGTATCCCCGACCTAAACTCGACACAGATACGCAGTATTTT
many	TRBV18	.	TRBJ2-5	CASSPTFSETQYF	TGTGCCAGCTCACCCACCTTTTCGGAGACCCAGTACTTC
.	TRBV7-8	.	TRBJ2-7	CASSLGDAWIYEQYF	TGTGCCAGCAGCTTAGGGGACGCGTGGATCTACGAGCAGTACTTC
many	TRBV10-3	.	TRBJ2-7	CAIKGPSYEQYF	TGTGCCATCAAGGGCCCCTCCTACGAGCAGTACTTC
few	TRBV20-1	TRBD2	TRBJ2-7	CSARREGSPLDYEQYF	TGCAGTGCTAGAAGGGAGGGCTCCCCTTTGGACTACGAGCAGTACTTC
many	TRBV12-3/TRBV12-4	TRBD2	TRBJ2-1	CASSLRGGSYNEQFF	TGTGCCAGCAGTTTACGGGGGGGCTCCTACAATGAGCAGTTCTTC
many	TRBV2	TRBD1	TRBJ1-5	CASRGQFSNQPQHF	TGTGCCAGCAGGGGACAGTTTAGCAATCAGCCCCAGCATTTT
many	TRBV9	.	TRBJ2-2	CASSVAGSSTGELFF	TGTGCCAGCAGCGTAGCAGGGTCTAGCACCGGGGAGCTGTTTTTT
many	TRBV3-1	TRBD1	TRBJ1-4	CASSPGTGSNEKLFF	TGTGCCAGCAGCCCCGGGACAGGCAGTAATGAAAAACTGTTTTTT
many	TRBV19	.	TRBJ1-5	CASDQDGNQPQHF	TGTGCCAGTGACCAGGACGGGAATCAGCCCCAGCATTTT
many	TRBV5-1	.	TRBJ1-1	CASSLAKGRGTEAFF	TGCGCCAGCAGCTTGGCCAAAGGGCGTGGGACTGAAGCTTTCTTT
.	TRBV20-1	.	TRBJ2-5	CSASETSHQETQYF	TGCAGTGCTTCAGAGACTAGTCACCAAGAGACCCAGTACTTC
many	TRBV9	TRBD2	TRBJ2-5	CASSVAPGGGLAGDQETQYF	TGTGCCAGCAGCGTAGCCCCCGGAGGGGGACTAGCGGGGGACCAAGAGACCCAGTACTTC
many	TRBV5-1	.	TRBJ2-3	CASSLIERATQYF	TGCGCCAGCAGCTTGATCGAGAGGGCTACGCAGTATTTT
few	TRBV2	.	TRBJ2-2	CASSYQGQNTGELFF	TGTGCCAGCAGTTACCAGGGACAGAACACCGGGGAGCTGTTTTTT
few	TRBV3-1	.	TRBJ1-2	CASSQDPRVYGYTF	TGTGCCAGCAGCCAAGATCCCAGAGTCTATGGCTACACCTTC
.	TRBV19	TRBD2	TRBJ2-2	CASLGDYLRTGELFF	TGTGCCAGTCTAGGGGACTACTTACGCACCGGGGAGCTGTTTTTT
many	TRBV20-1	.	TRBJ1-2	CSARPDSYGYTF	TGCAGTGCTAGGCCGGACAGCTATGGCTACACCTTC
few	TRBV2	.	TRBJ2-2	CASSYYRVTGELFF	TGTGCCAGCAGCTATTACAGGGTCACCGGGGAGCTGTTTTTT
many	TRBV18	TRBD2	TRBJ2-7	CASSPSGGEYEQYF	TGTGCCAGCTCACCCAGCGGGGGGGAGTACGAGCAGTACTTC
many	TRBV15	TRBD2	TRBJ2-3	CATKTSGSSDTQYF	TGTGCCACGAAGACTAGCGGGAGTTCAGATACGCAGTATTTT